A selection of T cell receptor beta chains follows, all from one sample in a study of cytomegalovirus exposure and HLA in healthy donors. Clones were read by immunoSEQ multiplex PCR, and TCRdb kept only the in-frame ones, dropping some. The profile shows some 160,000 clones, roughly 9.4% of them singletons. Sequenced sample: PBMCs. The receptors stem from a male donor in good health and CMV-seronegative. CDR3s leave out the opening cysteine and the closing phenylalanine or tryptophan. D genes are given only for firm matches.

d_call,j_call,v_call,cdr3_aa
TRBD1,TRBJ1-3,TRBV28,ASKTGGAGNTIY
NA,TRBJ2-3,TRBV5-4,ASSLAGGDTQY
TRBD2,TRBJ2-2,TRBV5-4,ASSSEGLAGAGTGELF
NA,TRBJ2-7,TRBV4-1,ASSQDNSGLPYEQY
NA,TRBJ2-6,TRBV27,ASSLTWAPISGANVLT
TRBD1,TRBJ1-2,TRBV18,ASSPGTGGYT
NA,TRBJ2-1,TRBV7-9,ASSFFGGGIPYNEQF
TRBD2,TRBJ2-3,TRBV5-1,ASSLERGSTDTQY
TRBD1,TRBJ1-5,TRBV28,ASSWTGAYNQPQH
TRBD1,TRBJ1-2,TRBV9,ASSVGTGDGYGYT
NA,TRBJ1-1,TRBV27,ASSLTGHTEAF
NA,TRBJ2-3,TRBV7-3,ASSLKGLRGDTQY
NA,TRBJ2-5,TRBV6-5,ASSYASRHHSTQY
NA,TRBJ1-5,TRBV6-5,ASSRTGGRQPQH
TRBD1,TRBJ1-4,TRBV2,ASNRQGSHEKLF
NA,TRBJ1-4,TRBV19,ASSSSSGGLNEKLF
TRBD1,TRBJ1-2,TRBV19,ASSPSYGTGAYGYT
TRBD1,TRBJ2-7,TRBV29-1,SVERSTTGGWYEQY
NA,TRBJ1-1,TRBV25-1,ASSHAGGTEAF
NA,TRBJ1-1,TRBV7-6,ASSLEGREDTEAF
NA,TRBJ1-1,TRBV19,ASSWGEGNTEAF
TRBD2,TRBJ2-1,TRBV4-3,ASSQDSPGGPWDNEQF
NA,TRBJ1-4,TRBV11-1,ASSSPGATNEKLF
TRBD2,TRBJ2-7,TRBV5-1,ASSLVGLAGGGQY
NA,TRBJ1-5,TRBV5-6,ASSNLDGPGQPQH
TRBD1,TRBJ2-7,TRBV27,ASSLYYGTVYEQY
TRBD2,TRBJ2-1,TRBV5-1,ASSFGASGSHDEQF
NA,TRBJ2-5,TRBV29-1,SVDDPGQETQY
TRBD1,TRBJ2-2,TRBV5-1,ASSTGTANTGELF
TRBD2,TRBJ2-1,TRBV29-1,SVEGLAGGNEQF
NA,TRBJ2-3,TRBV19,ATIADTQY
NA,TRBJ2-7,TRBV29-1,SVSVSSYEQY
NA,TRBJ1-1,TRBV7-2,ASSSDPQGEAF
TRBD2,TRBJ2-5,TRBV6-5,ASSFLPGTSKVPQY
TRBD1,TRBJ2-5,TRBV5-8,ASRPTTGEALETQY
NA,TRBJ1-2,TRBV30,ALGGYT
NA,TRBJ2-5,TRBV11-3,ASSSDYQETQY
NA,TRBJ2-1,TRBV4-2,ASSQGGPGFDEQF
TRBD2,TRBJ2-7,TRBV19,ASSIGTSYEQY
TRBD1,TRBJ2-5,TRBV11-1,ASSLGGTDQETQY
NA,TRBJ2-7,TRBV6-5,ASSYSPLGSGEQY
NA,TRBJ1-1,TRBV6-5,ASSPSGPEAF
TRBD1,TRBJ1-2,TRBV5-6,ASSVSRGESNYGYT
TRBD2,TRBJ2-5,TRBV30,AWSREGHEQY
NA,TRBJ1-6,TRBV4-1,ASSQGRARGNSPLH
TRBD2,TRBJ2-1,TRBV2,ASRGLARNYNEQF
TRBD1,TRBJ2-7,TRBV18,ASSPPGQSSYEQY
NA,TRBJ2-1,TRBV7-3,ASSLIEWSSYNEQF
NA,TRBJ1-1,TRBV5-4,ASSAAGRDTEAF
NA,TRBJ2-3,TRBV6-4,ASSDSNGGTDTQY